The table lists the clone carrying this TCR beta chain with a few counts. V lost 1 base to trimming and J lost 3 bases; unmatched junction nucleotides: 1. CDR1 and CDR2 (germline): LGHNA, YNFKEQ. The CDR3 length is 16 residues. This sample is drawn from a study of response to subunit inactivated influenza vaccine. TCRdb re-called the RT-PCR reads with MiXCR, one entry per CDR3 protein. The data hold about 540,000 distinct CDR3 sequences, with under 25% observed a single time. The sample was also reused in another study, on T cells expressing NK-cell markers. Per that paper: Researchers built TCR beta cDNA using 5'RACE template switching with UMIs. An anti-gamma-delta TCR antibody restricted sorting to alpha-beta TCR T cells in several experiments. Whether expanded NKG2C+ T cell clones were HCMV specific stayed uncertain.

The chain combines TRBV4-2 with TRBJ2-2; 11 bases are shared with TRBD2. This clonotype was sampled from a man aged 45-65 years who received an inactivated influenza vaccine. The specimen was CD4+ T cells sorted from PBMCs, collected roughly 12 days after vaccination. The CDR3 coding sequence is TGTGCCAGCAGCCAAGTAGCGGGAGGGCACACCGGGGAGCTGTTTTTT. It translates to CASSQVAGGHTGELFF.